This T cell receptor beta chain came from a study of T cell responses to AZD1222 COVID-19 vaccine. To note about this clone: Its antigen is not known.

This CDR3 contains 14 residues. Germline V CDR1 and CDR2: MGHRA, YSYEKL. Deletions cut 2 bases from V and 5 bases from J, with 13 bases between. Libraries were prepared by immunoSEQ multiplex PCR; TCRdb keeps only in-frame clonotypes and omits some of them. The sample comprises roughly 120,000 clones, about 89% of which are singletons, and roughly 6.9% rests with the top ten. Overall study results and limits: Reportedly, nearly half of unique spike TCRs recognized epitopes outside B.1.351/B.1.1.7 mutations.

This receptor was identified in an adult who received the AZD1222 COVID-19 vaccine. V is TRBV4-1 and J is TRBJ2-7, with D possibly TRBD2 on 6 matching bases. This sample comprised peripheral blood, obtained 28 days after the second AZD1222 dose. The CDR3 protein is CASSQNGGGDEQYF. In DNA, the CDR3 is TGCGCCAGCAGCCAAAACGGGGGAGGCGACGAGCAGTACTTC.